The 9 T cell receptor beta chains below come from one sample, sequenced in a study of radiation and T cells in renal cell carcinoma (dated by TCRdb to about 2020). Preparation of the library involved the immunoSEQ multiplex PCR assay. The source is immuneACCESS, and TCRdb retained only in-frame sequences with V and J called. Part of the clones is not carried over; for the studies checked, unresolved V genes explain less than half of this, and the remainder is unexplained. The sample data list 110,000 to 150,000 clones, and over 65% of these were observed just once. In total, the top ten clones hold 20% to 25% of the sample. The sample's time point label, decoded: baseline pretreatment blood. Taken with the paper, the label for treatment or condition translates to: 15 Gy SBRT to primary tumor, nephrectomy 4 weeks later. The sequencing used blood, collected from a patient whose treatment included radiotherapy and nephrectomy. The source is a woman aged 45-59 years with renal cell carcinoma.

The chain carries TRBV30 and TRBJ1-3, with a possible D match to TRBD1 (5 bases). V lost 2 bases, J lost 3 bases, and 20 bases lay in between. CDR3 length: 17 residues. From germline, CDR1 is GTSNPN and CDR2 SVGIG (reference sequence). The CDR3 spells CAWSLRGTLGGGNTIYF. The CDR3 DNA is TGTGCCTGGAGTCTAAGGGGTACGCTCGGCGGTGGAAACACCATATATTTT.

The chain uses TRBV5-1 and TRBJ2-1; TRBD2 is a possible D gene (6 bases). The V and J ends lost 0 bases and 4 bases respectively, with 11 bases between them. Germline V CDR1 and CDR2: SGHRS, YFSETQ. The CDR3 extends over 15 amino acids. The CDR3 region is CASSLVLANYNEQFF. The CDR3 DNA follows: TGCGCCAGCAGCTTGGTTCTAGCGAATTACAATGAGCAGTTCTTC.

This rearrangement joins TRBV9 to TRBJ2-5; perhaps D is TRBD1 or TRBD2 (6 bases each). The germline gives CDR1 SGDLS, CDR2 YYNGEE. The V gene lost 2 bases and the J gene lost 4 bases, with 15 bases spanning the gap. The CDR3 length is 15 residues. CDR3 sequence reads: CASSVEGGPLETQYF. In nucleotides, the CDR3 is TGTGCCAGCAGCGTTGAGGGGGGCCCCCTAGAGACCCAGTACTTC.

V usage is TRBV6-1 and J usage is TRBJ1-3; D is ambiguous. CDR1 and CDR2 (germline): MNHNS, SASEGT. The CDR3 loop spans 15 amino acids. The ends were cut back, 7 bases at V and 0 bases at J, with 13 bases in the middle. The chain's CDR3 is CASTRYQSSGNTIYF. The CDR3 DNA reads as TGTGCCAGCACCAGATACCAGAGCTCTGGAAACACCATATATTTT.

The J gene is TRBJ1-3, the V gene TRBV7-2; D gene ambiguous. This CDR3 comprises 14 residues. In germline, CDR1 is SGHTA, CDR2 FQGNSA. V gave up 1 base and J gave up 4 bases, with 8 bases separating them. CDR3 in DNA: TGTGCCAGCAGCTTAGAAGGTGTGGGAAACACCATATATTTT. It codes for CASSLEGVGNTIYF.

The gene calls are TRBV5-1 and TRBJ2-5; weak D call: TRBD1 (6 bases). V was cut by 6 bases and J by 5 bases, with 14 bases left in between. The CDR3 consists of 13 residues. The V gene's germline CDR1 is SGHRS and CDR2 YFSETQ. The CDR3 DNA sequence: TGCGCCAGCAAGGAACAGGGCCGGGAGACCCAGTACTTC. It yields the protein CASKEQGRETQYF.

CDR3 nucleotides: TGCAGTGCAGGGGTGGGGTACGAGCAGTACTTC. Amino acids: CSAGVGYEQYF. The chain links TRBV20-1 to TRBJ2-7; D perhaps matches TRBD1 (5 bases). The CDR3 sequence is 11 residues long. Germline CDR1 and CDR2: DFQATT and SNEGSKA (reference sequence). V gave up 6 bases and J gave up 4 bases, with 10 bases separating them.

This chain joins TRBV10-3 and TRBJ1-1, with D perhaps TRBD1 (6 bases). Germline V gives CDR1 ENHRY, CDR2 SYGVKD. The CDR3 is 16 amino acids. Between the trimmed V and J ends, which lost 11 bases and 0 bases, there was a span of 22 bases. DNA of the CDR3: TGTGCCGTTAGGGGGGGAGGTGGTAAAATGAACACTGAAGCTTTCTTT. Protein sequence: CAVRGGGGKMNTEAFF.

J is TRBJ1-1 and V is TRBV2; tentatively, D is TRBD1 (6 bases). The CDR3 extends over 14 amino acids. The V and J ends lost 6 bases and 4 bases respectively, with 15 bases between them. The germline CDR1 and CDR2 sequences are SNHLY and FYNNEI. CDR3 DNA: TGTGCCAGCAGGCGGGACACTTCACCCACTGAAGCTTTCTTT. Residues: CASRRDTSPTEAFF.